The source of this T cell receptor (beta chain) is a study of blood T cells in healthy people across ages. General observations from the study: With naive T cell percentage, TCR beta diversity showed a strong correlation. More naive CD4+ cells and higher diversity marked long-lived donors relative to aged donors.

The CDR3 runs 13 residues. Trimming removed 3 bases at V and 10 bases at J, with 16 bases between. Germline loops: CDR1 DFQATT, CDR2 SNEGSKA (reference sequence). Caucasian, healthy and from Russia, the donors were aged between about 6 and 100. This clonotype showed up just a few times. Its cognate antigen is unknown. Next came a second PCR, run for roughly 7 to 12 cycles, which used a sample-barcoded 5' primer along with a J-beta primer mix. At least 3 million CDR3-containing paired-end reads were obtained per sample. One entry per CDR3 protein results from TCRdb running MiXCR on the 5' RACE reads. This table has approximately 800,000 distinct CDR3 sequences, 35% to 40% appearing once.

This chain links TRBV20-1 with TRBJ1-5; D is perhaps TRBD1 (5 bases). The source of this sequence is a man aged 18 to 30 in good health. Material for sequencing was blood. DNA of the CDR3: TGCAGTGCTAGTGGGGGTCGAGGGGAACCCCAGCATTTT. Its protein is CSASGGRGEPQHF.